This TCR beta chain was found in a study of monozygotic twins with inflammatory bowel disease. Findings and caveats of the study: TCRbeta inverse Simpson diversity was decreased in IBD patients versus healthy co-twins. Concordance status among twins (concordant versus discordant) showed no link to repertoire similarity, possibly from limited power.

A template switching step added UMIs, each with a 6-nucleotide sample barcode. For each CDR3 protein, TCRdb gives one entry from its re-call of the 5' RACE reads, without DNA. The sample's table shows approximately 340,000 distinct CDR3 sequences. Note on this clonotype: Its specificity is not known.

Germline V gene data show CDR1 as SGHTA and CDR2 as FQGNSA. The CDR3 consists of 17 residues. The chain links TRBV7-2 to TRBJ2-7; TCRdb names TRBD1, which stays unverified in the absence of DNA. Material: blood. The receptor was isolated from a human donor with ulcerative colitis or Crohn's disease, or a healthy co-twin of an affected twin (not recorded which). CDR3 region: CASSLSGTGRVSYEQYF.